This entry features one TCR beta chain sequence. What antigen it recognizes has not been identified. No per-base quality is available; no much larger clone lies one base away. The immunoSEQ Assay, a bias-controlled multiplex PCR, was used to amplify TCRbeta CDR3 regions from genomic DNA. The paper's processing steps were these. The number of nucleated cells in each sample was estimated by amplification of reference gene primers within the assay. Sequence reads were collapsed and filtered to measure the absolute abundance of every unique TCRbeta CDR3 rearrangement. For each sample, productive Simpson clonality was calculated by taking the square root of Simpson's diversity index across productive rearrangements. TCRdb stores this immuneACCESS table with in-frame sequences only. Part of the clones is absent; in the studies checked, under half of the shortfall reflects unresolved V genes, and no reason is known for the rest. That table supplies the V and J calls and clone size; D and trimming were determined from the DNA. In all, the sample holds 150,000 to 200,000 clones, and about 90% of those were seen once. The ten largest make up about 0.58% of the sample.

This record comes from a study of blood T cell repertoires in COVID-19 (dated by TCRdb to about 2020). Concerning the study at large: The collaborator samples originated in the United States, Italy and Spain and spanned the acute and convalescent phases of COVID-19. The prospective study material was composed of cDNA or gDNA derived from T cells, B-cell-depleted T cells, or PBMCs. Samples were obtained from the ongoing ImmuneRACE study (first 160 participants) and from 1,200 or so subjects provided by 6 global collaborators. The repertoires were made available in a free public database intended to serve as a resource for research on the immune response to SARS-CoV-2. The dataset comprised deeply sampled blood TCRbeta repertoires from subjects exposed to, actively infected with, or recovered from COVID-19. HLA class I and class II types, where available, came from metadata supplied by the sample provider rather than from assay-based typing. Nearly every sample came with metadata listing a de-identified subject ID, COVID-19 status, age in years and sex.

Collaborating institutions collected whole blood in K2EDTA tubes following their own protocols. For TCRbeta analysis, collaborators shipped samples in one of three forms: frozen whole blood, isolated PBMCs, or DNA extracted from either of those sample types. The research as a whole found: How much clinical and demographic metadata was included differed by source and by participant, and the metadata was provided uncurated.

After removal of 5 bases from V and 0 bases from J, the junction retains 12 bases not matched to a gene. Spanning cysteine to phenylalanine, the CDR3 consists of 18 amino acids. Only the CDR3 region is kept as DNA, spanning 54 bases read in frame from base 1. The germline V gene encodes CDR1 LGHDT and CDR2 YNNKEL (reference sequence). Sequenced input: peripheral blood. The sequence links TRBV3-1 (or the pseudogene TRBV3-2) to TRBJ1-1, with TRBD1 matching 10 junction bases. The source is a man between 45 and 60 years old with acute or convalescent COVID-19. The CDR3 loop reads CASSTPRTGGRVNTEAFF. The sequenced DNA is TGTGCCAGCAGCACCCCTCGGACAGGGGGACGTGTGAACACTGAAGCTTTCTTT.